What follows is one T cell receptor beta chain and its context. V lost 0 bases and J 0 bases, leaving 9 bases between the germline ends. The CDR3 is 16 residues long. Germline CDR1 reads SGHTS; CDR2 reads YDEGEE. TCR beta CDR3 region amplification was performed from RNA transcripts. The TCR CDR3 first-round RT-PCR relied on the HTBI primer set. In TCRdb, the multiplex PCR reads were re-called with MiXCR into one record per CDR3 protein. The sample contains fewer than 850,000 distinct CDR3 sequences, roughly 17% of which appear only once. The sample belongs to a study of T cells in Graves' hyperthyroidism and ophthalmopathy.

The rearrangement uses TRBV5-8 and TRBJ2-2, with D perhaps matching TRBD1 (6 bases). The clonotype was recovered from a man in his forties or fifties with Graves' hyperthyroidism. Sequencing was carried out using blood. CDR3 region: CASSLGTVANTGELFF. Here the CDR3 DNA reads TGTGCCAGCAGCTTGGGGACAGTAGCGAACACCGGGGAGCTGTTTTTT.